This T cell receptor beta chain was profiled in a study of control samples from healthy donors and cancer patients. This CDR3 spans 15 amino acids. CDR1 and CDR2 from the germline V gene are SGHVS and FQNEAQ. Trimming at V came to 4 bases and at J to 6 bases, leaving 7 bases not matched to a gene. Profiling relied on immunoSEQ multiplex PCR, and the TCRdb table lists in-frame clones only, not all of them. This sample carries roughly 150,000 clones, 90% to 95% of them seen once, and the ten largest clones take approximately 0.7%. The sequence derives from a woman aged 25 to 39 in good health. The chain recombines TRBV7-8 with TRBJ2-1, with TRBD2 identical over 9 bases. The sequenced sample was blood. CDR3 DNA sequence: TGTGCCAGCAGCTCGCGGGAGGGCCTTGGCAATGAGCAGTTCTTC. Amino acid sequence: CASSSREGLGNEQFF.